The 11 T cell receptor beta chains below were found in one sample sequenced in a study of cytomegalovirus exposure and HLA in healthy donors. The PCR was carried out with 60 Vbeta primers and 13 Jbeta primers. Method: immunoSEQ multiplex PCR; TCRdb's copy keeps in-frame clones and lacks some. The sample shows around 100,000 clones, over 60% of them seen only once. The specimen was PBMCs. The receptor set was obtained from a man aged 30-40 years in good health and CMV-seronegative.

The CDR3 spells CASSLPIAGTYEQYF. DNA for the CDR3: TGTGCCAGCAGCTTACCGATAGCGGGGACCTACGAGCAGTACTTC. V usage is TRBV7-9 and J usage is TRBJ2-7, with TRBD2 matching 8 bases. Germline-derived CDR1 and CDR2 are SEHNR and FQNEAQ (reference sequence). The trim removed 2 bases at V and 2 bases at J, leaving 5 bases unmatched. The CDR3 contains 15 residues.

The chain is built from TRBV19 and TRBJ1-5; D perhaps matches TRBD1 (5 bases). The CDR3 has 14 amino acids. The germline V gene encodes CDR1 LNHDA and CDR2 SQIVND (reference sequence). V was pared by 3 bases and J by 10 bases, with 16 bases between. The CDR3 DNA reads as TGTGCCAGTAGTATGGCAGGGTTCCCCCATCCCCAGCATTTT. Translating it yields CASSMAGFPHPQHF.

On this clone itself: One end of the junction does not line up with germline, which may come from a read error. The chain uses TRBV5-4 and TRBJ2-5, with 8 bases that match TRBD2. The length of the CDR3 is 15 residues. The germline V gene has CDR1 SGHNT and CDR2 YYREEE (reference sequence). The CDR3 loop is CASSLDSGVSETRYF. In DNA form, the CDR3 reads TGTGCCAGCAGCTTGGATAGCGGGGTTTCAGAGACCCGGTACTTC.

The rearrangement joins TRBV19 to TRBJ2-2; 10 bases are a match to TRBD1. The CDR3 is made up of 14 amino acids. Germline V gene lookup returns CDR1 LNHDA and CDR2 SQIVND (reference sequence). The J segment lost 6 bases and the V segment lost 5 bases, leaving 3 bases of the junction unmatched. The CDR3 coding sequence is TGTGCCAGTAGTTGGGACAGGGGTTCCGGGGAGCTGTTTTTT. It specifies CASSWDRGSGELFF.

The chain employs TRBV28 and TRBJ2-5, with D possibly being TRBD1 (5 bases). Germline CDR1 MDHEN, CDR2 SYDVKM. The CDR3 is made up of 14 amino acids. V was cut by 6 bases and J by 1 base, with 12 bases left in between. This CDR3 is CASSIRQIQETQYF. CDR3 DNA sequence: TGTGCCAGCAGCATCCGACAGATCCAAGAGACCCAGTACTTC.

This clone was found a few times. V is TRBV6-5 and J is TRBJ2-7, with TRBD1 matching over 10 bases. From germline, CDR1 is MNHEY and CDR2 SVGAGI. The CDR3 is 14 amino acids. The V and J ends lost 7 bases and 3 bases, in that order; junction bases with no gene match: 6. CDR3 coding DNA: TGTGCCAGCAATCCGGGACAGGGGATCTACGAGCAGTACTTC. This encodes CASNPGQGIYEQYF.

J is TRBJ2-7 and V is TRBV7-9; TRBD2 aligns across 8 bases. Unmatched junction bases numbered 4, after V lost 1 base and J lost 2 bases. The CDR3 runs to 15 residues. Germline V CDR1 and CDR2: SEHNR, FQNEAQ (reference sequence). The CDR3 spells CASSLVRAGAYEQYF. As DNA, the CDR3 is TGTGCCAGCAGCTTAGTTCGAGCGGGAGCCTACGAGCAGTACTTC.

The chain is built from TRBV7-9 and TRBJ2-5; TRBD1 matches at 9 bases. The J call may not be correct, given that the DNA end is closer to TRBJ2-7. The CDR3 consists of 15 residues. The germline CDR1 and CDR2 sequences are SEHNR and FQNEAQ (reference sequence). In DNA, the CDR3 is TGTGCCAGCAGCTTAGCGGGACAGGGTTCCTACGAGCAGTACTTC. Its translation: CASSLAGQGSYEQYF.

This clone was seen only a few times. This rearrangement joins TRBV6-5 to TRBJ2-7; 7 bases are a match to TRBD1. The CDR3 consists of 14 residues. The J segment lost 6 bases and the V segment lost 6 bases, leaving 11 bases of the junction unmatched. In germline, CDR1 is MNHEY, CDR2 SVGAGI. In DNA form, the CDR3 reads TGTGCCAGCAGACGTGAGGGGGCAACCCCCGAGCAGTACTTC. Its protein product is CASRREGATPEQYF.

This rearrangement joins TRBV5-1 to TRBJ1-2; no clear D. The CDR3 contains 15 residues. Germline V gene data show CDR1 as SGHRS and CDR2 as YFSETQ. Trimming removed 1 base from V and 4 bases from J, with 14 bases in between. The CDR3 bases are TGCGCCAGCAGCTTGCCCCCACCAGACTCCTATGGCTACACCTTC. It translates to CASSLPPPDSYGYTF.

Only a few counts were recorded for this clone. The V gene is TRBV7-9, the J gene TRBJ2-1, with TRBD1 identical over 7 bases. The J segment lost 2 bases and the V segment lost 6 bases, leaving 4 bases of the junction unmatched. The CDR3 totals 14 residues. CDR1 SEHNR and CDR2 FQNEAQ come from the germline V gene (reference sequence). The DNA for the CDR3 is TGTGCCAGCAGGCGACAGGGTCCCTACAATGAGCAGTTCTTC. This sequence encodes CASRRQGPYNEQFF.